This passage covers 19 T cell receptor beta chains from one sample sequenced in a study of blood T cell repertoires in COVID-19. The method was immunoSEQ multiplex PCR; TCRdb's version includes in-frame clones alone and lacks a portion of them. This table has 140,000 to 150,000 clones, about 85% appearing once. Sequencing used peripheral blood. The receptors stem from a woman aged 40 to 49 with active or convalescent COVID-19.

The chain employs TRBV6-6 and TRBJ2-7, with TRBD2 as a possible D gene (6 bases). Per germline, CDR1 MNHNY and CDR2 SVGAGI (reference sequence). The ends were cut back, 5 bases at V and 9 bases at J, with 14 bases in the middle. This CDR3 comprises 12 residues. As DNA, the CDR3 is TGTGCCAGCAGTCCTAGGGCGGGAAGGCAGTACTTC. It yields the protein CASSPRAGRQYF.

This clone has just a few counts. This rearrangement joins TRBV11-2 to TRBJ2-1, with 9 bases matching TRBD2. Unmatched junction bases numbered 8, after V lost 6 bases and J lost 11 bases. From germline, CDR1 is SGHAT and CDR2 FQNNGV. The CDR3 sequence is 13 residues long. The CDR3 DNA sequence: TGTGCCAGCAGGTCGAGCGGGGGGTCAAAGCAGTTCTTC. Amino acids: CASRSSGGSKQFF.

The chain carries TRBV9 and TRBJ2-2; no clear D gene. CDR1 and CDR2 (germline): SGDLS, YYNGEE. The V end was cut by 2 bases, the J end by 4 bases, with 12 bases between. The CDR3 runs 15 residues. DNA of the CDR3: TGTGCCAGCAGCGTCTCGACATGGGTCACCGGGGAGCTGTTTTTT. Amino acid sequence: CASSVSTWVTGELFF.

CDR3 DNA sequence: TGTGCCAGCCCCGGGACAGGGGGCGCGGACACTGAAGCTTTCTTT. This encodes CASPGTGGADTEAFF. The V call is TRBV28, the J call TRBJ1-1; 12 nucleotides align to TRBD1. The CDR3 totals 15 residues. Trimming removed 8 bases from V and 3 bases from J; junction bases left unmatched: 7. Germline loops: CDR1 MDHEN, CDR2 SYDVKM.

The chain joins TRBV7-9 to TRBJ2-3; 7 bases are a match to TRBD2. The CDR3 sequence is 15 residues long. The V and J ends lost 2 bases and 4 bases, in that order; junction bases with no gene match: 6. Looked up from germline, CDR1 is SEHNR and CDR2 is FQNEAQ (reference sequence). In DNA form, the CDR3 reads TGTGCCAGCAGCTTAAGGGGACTAACCTCAGATACGCAGTATTTT. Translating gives CASSLRGLTSDTQYF.

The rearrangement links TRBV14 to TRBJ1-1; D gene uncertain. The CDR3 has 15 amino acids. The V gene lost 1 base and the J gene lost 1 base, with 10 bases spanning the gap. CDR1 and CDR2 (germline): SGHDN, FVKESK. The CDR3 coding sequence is TGTGCCAGCAGCCAAGTGGGCGCATGGAACACTGAAGCTTTCTTT. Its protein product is CASSQVGAWNTEAFF.

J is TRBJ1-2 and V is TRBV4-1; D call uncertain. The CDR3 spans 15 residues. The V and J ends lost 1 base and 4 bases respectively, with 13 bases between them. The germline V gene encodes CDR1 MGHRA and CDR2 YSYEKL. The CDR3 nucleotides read TGCGCCAGCAGCCAAGCACATAATGAGGGCTATGGCTACACCTTC. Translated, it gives CASSQAHNEGYGYTF.

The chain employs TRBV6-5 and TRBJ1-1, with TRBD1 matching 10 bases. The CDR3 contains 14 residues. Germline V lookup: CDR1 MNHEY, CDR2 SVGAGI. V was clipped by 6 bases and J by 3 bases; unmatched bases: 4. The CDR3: CASSPDRGHTEAFF. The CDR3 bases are TGTGCCAGCAGCCCCGACAGGGGGCACACTGAAGCTTTCTTT.

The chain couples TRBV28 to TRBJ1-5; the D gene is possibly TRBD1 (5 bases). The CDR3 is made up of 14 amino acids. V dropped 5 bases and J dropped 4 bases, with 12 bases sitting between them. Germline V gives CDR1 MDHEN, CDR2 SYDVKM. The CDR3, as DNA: TGTGCCAGCAGTGATGGAGACAGTAATCAGCCCCAGCATTTT. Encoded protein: CASSDGDSNQPQHF. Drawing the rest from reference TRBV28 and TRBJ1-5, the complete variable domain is DVKVTQSSRYLVKRTGEKVFLECVQDMDHENMFWYRQDPGLGLRLIYFSYDVKMKEKGDIPEGYSVSREKKERFSLILESASTNQTSMYLCASSDGDSNQPQHFGDGTRLSIL.

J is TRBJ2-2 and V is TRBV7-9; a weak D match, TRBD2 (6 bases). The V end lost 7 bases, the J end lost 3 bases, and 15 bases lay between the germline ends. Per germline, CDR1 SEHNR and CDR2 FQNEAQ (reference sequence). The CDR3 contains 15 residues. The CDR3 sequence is CASKNDGGDTGELFF. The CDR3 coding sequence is TGTGCCAGCAAAAATGACGGAGGGGACACCGGGGAGCTGTTTTTT.

CDR3 nucleotides: TGTGCCAGCTCACCAGACAGGGAGAGTTCACCCCTCCACTTT. It encodes CASSPDRESSPLHF. The rearrangement links TRBV18 to TRBJ1-6; 7 bases fit TRBD1. This CDR3 spans 14 amino acids. Losses at the gene ends were 2 bases for V and 9 bases for J; bases not matched to a gene: 4. Germline CDR1 KGHSH, CDR2 LQKENI.

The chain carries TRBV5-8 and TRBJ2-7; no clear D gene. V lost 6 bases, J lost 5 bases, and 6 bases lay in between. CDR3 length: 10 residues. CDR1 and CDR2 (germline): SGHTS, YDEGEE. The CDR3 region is CASTQNEQYF. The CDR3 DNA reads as TGTGCCAGCACCCAGAACGAGCAGTACTTC.

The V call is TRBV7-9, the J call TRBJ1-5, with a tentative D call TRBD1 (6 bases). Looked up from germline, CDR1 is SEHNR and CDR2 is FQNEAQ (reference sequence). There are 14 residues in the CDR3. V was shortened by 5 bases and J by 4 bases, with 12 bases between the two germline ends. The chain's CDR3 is CASSRGQSNQPQHF. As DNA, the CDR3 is TGTGCCAGCAGCCGAGGACAGTCGAATCAGCCCCAGCATTTT. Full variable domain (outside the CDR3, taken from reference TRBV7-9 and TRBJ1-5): DTGVSQNPRHKITKRGQNVTFRCDPISEHNRLYWYRQTLGQGPEFLTYFQNEAQLEKSRLLSDRFSAERPKGSFSTLEIQRTEQGDSAMYLCASSRGQSNQPQHFGDGTRLSIL.

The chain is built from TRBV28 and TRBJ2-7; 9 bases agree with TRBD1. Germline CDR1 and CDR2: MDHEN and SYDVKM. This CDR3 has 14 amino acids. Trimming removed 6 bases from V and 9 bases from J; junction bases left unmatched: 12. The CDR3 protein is CASSPFHRGQGQYF. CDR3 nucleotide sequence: TGTGCCAGCAGCCCATTTCACAGGGGGCAGGGGCAGTACTTC.

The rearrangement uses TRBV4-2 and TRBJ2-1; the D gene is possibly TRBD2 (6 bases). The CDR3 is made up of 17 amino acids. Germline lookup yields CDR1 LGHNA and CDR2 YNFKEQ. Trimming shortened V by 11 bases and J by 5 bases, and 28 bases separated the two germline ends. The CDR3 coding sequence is TGTGCCGAGCAGGAATGGCAGGGACTCCCACTCAACAATGAGCAGTTCTTC. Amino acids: CAEQEWQGLPLNNEQFF.

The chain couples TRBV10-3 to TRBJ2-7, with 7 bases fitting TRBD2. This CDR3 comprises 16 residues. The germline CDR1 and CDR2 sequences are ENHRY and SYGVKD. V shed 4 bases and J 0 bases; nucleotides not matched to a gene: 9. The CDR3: CAISGGGSRSSYEQYF. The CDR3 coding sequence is TGTGCCATCAGTGGGGGAGGGTCGAGGAGCTCCTACGAGCAGTACTTC.

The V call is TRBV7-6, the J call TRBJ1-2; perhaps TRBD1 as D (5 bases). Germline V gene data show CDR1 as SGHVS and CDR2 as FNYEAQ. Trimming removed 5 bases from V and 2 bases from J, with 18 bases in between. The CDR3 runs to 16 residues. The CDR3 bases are TGTGCCAGCAGCCCGTCGGAGGGGACCCCGAACTATGGCTACACCTTC. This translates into CASSPSEGTPNYGYTF.

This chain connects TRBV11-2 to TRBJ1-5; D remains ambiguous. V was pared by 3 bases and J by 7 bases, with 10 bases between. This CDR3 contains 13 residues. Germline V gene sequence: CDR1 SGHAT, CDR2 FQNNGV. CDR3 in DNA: TGTGCCAGCAGCTTGGCGGCCCGGCAGCCCCAGCATTTT. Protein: CASSLAARQPQHF.

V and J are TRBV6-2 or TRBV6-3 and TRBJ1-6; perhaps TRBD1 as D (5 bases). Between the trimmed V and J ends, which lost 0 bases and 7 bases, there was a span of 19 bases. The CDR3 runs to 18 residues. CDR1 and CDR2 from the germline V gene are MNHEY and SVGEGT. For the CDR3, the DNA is TGTGCCAGCAGTTACTCGAGGCTAACAGACAGTCGGAATTCACCCCTCCACTTT. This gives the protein CASSYSRLTDSRNSPLHF.